The clone carrying this T cell receptor beta chain was counted at least ten times. TCRdb itself ran the 5' RACE reads through MiXCR, one entry per CDR3 protein. The sample includes about 64,000 distinct CDR3 sequences, more than 4% seen only once; the top ten take approximately 4.9%. With 4 bases clipped from V and 2 bases from J, the junction kept 4 bases outside the gene matches. CDR3 size: 16 residues. Germline CDR1 MGHRA, CDR2 YSYEKL. This specimen comes from a study of early T cells in non-severe SARS-CoV-2 infection. Sample: whole blood. The sequence derives from an adult who was a healthcare worker with PCR-confirmed SARS-CoV-2 infection or an uninfected control (not recorded which). The chain joins TRBV4-1 to TRBJ2-6; 8 bases are a match to TRBD1. The CDR3 nucleotides are TGCGCCAGCAGCCCCGGACAGGGTCCTGGGGCCAACGTCCTGACTTTC. Translated: CASSPGQGPGANVLTF.